The 9 T cell receptor beta chains reported below all come from one sample, sequenced in a study of shared clonotypes between healthy human individuals. This table comes from immunoSEQ multiplex PCR, and its TCRdb copy is limited to in-frame clones, with some not included. The data show over a million clones, around 97% seen once. Sequenced material: naive CD4+ T cells sorted from blood. Subset defined: CD45RA+ positively selected. These receptors all stem from a man in his thirties or forties in good health.

The chain joins TRBV5-1 to TRBJ2-3; D possibly corresponds to TRBD2 (6 bases). The CDR3 extends over 13 amino acids. V lost 7 bases and J lost 2, with 11 bases in between. Germline CDR1 reads SGHRS; CDR2 reads YFSETQ. Here the CDR3 DNA reads TGCGCCAGCCACGGCGGGAACACAGATACGCAGTATTTT. Amino acid sequence: CASHGGNTDTQYF.

As to this clone: The same CDR3 arises from other DNA sequences in this sample as well. The chain links TRBV18 to TRBJ2-7; D uncertain. V lost 6 bases and J 2 bases, leaving 8 bases between the germline ends. This CDR3 is built from 12 residues. Germline V gene sequence: CDR1 KGHSH, CDR2 LQKENI. The CDR3 DNA sequence: TGTGCCAGCTCGCCGGAGACCTACGAGCAGTACTTC. This encodes CASSPETYEQYF.

The chain links TRBV19 to TRBJ2-1, with TRBD1 as a possible D gene (6 bases). Trimming removed 0 bases at V and 4 bases at J, with 13 bases between. The CDR3 spans 16 residues. Germline CDR1 LNHDA, CDR2 SQIVND (reference sequence). This CDR3 is CASSIDPWTVYNEQFF. As DNA, the CDR3 is TGTGCCAGTAGTATAGATCCCTGGACAGTATACAATGAGCAGTTCTTC.

The CDR3 protein is CASSFGSSGSSYEQYF. The CDR3 nucleotides are TGTGCCAGCAGCTTTGGGTCCAGCGGAAGCTCCTACGAGCAGTACTTC. The chain has TRBV11-2 and TRBJ2-7; D might be TRBD2 (5 bases). CDR1 SGHAT and CDR2 FQNNGV come from the germline V gene. The V and J ends lost 3 bases and 0 bases respectively, with 15 bases between them. The CDR3 covers 16 residues.

Only one count was recorded for this clone. V is TRBV5-1 and J is TRBJ2-3; D possibly corresponds to TRBD2 (6 bases). This CDR3 contains 11 residues. The V gene lost 7 bases and the J gene lost 12 bases, with 15 bases spanning the gap. Germline CDR1 is SGHRS and CDR2 is YFSETQ. CDR3 bases: TGCGCCAGCGAAGGAGGGCATCAACAGTATTTT. Its translation: CASEGGHQQYF.

The genes are TRBV5-1 and TRBJ2-1, with D perhaps TRBD2 (6 bases). The V gene lost 7 bases and the J gene lost 7 bases, with 24 bases spanning the gap. CDR3 length: 16 residues. Germline values: CDR1 SGHRS, CDR2 YFSETQ. CDR3 protein: CASRYVSGPPLNEQFF. CDR3 in DNA: TGCGCCAGCCGCTACGTTAGCGGTCCCCCCCTAAATGAGCAGTTCTTC.

This rearrangement joins TRBV2 to TRBJ2-7, with TRBD1 matching 9 bases. Germline V lookup: CDR1 SNHLY, CDR2 FYNNEI. This CDR3 region has 16 residues. The V gene end was trimmed by 5 bases and the J gene end by 2 bases; junction bases not matched to a gene: 10. This CDR3 reads CASSHPDRGFTYEQYF. The CDR3 DNA is TGTGCCAGCAGTCACCCTGACAGGGGGTTTACCTACGAGCAGTACTTC.

J is TRBJ2-7 and V is TRBV7-6; 9 bases line up with TRBD1. V trimming: 4 bases; J trimming: 0 bases; junction bases outside the gene matches: 19. This CDR3 spans 20 amino acids. Looked up from germline, CDR1 is SGHVS and CDR2 is FNYEAQ. CDR3 nucleotides: TGTGCCAGCAGCTCCCGAGGGGGGACAGGGAGGCCTATTTCCTCCTACGAGCAGTACTTC. Protein: CASSSRGGTGRPISSYEQYF.

The chain links TRBV9 to TRBJ2-1, with unresolved D. The germline gives CDR1 SGDLS, CDR2 YYNGEE. Trimming shortened V by 3 bases and J by 5 bases, and 6 bases separated the two germline ends. This CDR3 has 12 amino acids. The CDR3 is CASSANNNEQFF. In nucleotides, the CDR3 is TGTGCCAGCAGCGCCAATAACAATGAGCAGTTCTTC.